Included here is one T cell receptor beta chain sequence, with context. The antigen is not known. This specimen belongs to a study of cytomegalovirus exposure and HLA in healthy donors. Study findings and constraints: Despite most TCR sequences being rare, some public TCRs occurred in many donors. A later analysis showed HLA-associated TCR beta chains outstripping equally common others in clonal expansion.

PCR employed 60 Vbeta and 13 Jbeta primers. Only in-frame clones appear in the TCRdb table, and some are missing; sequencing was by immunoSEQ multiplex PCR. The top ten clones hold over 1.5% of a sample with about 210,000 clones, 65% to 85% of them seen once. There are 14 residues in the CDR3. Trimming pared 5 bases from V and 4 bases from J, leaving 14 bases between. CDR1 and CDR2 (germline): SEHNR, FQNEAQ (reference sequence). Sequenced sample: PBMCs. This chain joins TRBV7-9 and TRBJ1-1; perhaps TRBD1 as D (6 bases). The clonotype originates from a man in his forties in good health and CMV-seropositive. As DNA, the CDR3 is TGTGCCAGCAGCCAAATGGGAGGGGGCACTGAAGCTTTCTTT. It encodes CASSQMGGGTEAFF.